These 28 T cell receptor beta chains share one sample of origin, sequenced in a study of blood T cell repertoires in COVID-19. Assay used: immunoSEQ multiplex PCR; TCRdb lists only in-frame clones, some missing. The sample holds about 190,000 clones, approximately 88% seen once. Sequencing was done on a sample of PBMCs or T cells enriched from blood (not recorded which). These receptors were collected from a woman younger than 45 who had recovered from COVID-19.

V and J are TRBV7-8 and TRBJ2-5; 12 bases align to TRBD2. CDR1 is SGHVS and CDR2 is FQNEAQ in the germline V gene. The CDR3 totals 18 residues. The J segment lost 8 bases and the V segment lost 5 bases, leaving 18 bases of the junction unmatched. The CDR3 spells CASSNPLLAGGPGNTQYF. CDR3 DNA: TGTGCCAGCAGCAACCCCCTACTAGCGGGGGGCCCCGGCAATACCCAGTACTTC.

V is TRBV6-5 and J is TRBJ1-2; the match to TRBD1 covers 9 bases. This CDR3 contains 15 residues. Trimming at V came to 7 bases and at J to 5 bases, leaving 11 bases not matched to a gene. CDR1 is MNHEY, CDR2 SVGAGI, per germline. The CDR3, as DNA: TGTGCCAGCACCTCGAGAGGGACAGGGACTTATGGCTACACCTTC. Translating gives CASTSRGTGTYGYTF.

The chain has TRBV28 and TRBJ1-2; TRBD1 might be the D (5 bases). Germline V CDR1 and CDR2: MDHEN, SYDVKM. The CDR3 sequence is 14 residues long. V was trimmed by 5 bases and J by 8 bases, leaving 18 bases between them. The DNA for the CDR3 is TGTGCCAGCAGTCCCCCACAGGCATGGGGAGGCTACACCTTC. Residues: CASSPPQAWGGYTF.

This chain connects TRBV6-5 to TRBJ1-5; 7 bases agree with TRBD1. Per germline, CDR1 MNHEY and CDR2 SVGAGI. The CDR3 runs to 14 residues. V was pared by 4 bases and J by 3 bases, with 3 bases of the junction left unmatched. CDR3 in amino acids: CASSLDRVNQPQHF. The CDR3 DNA follows: TGTGCCAGCAGTTTAGACAGGGTCAATCAGCCCCAGCATTTT.

This chain connects TRBV28 to TRBJ1-5; D is ambiguous. This CDR3 is 13 amino acids long. The V gene's germline CDR1 is MDHEN and CDR2 SYDVKM. The V and J ends lost 7 bases and 11 bases respectively, with 18 bases between them. CDR3 DNA sequence: TGTGCCAGCAACTTAGGGCAGGCGCGGGCCCAGCATTTT. This codes for CASNLGQARAQHF. Supplemented by reference TRBV28 and TRBJ1-5, the full variable domain reads DVKVTQSSRYLVKRTGEKVFLECVQDMDHENMFWYRQDPGLGLRLIYFSYDVKMKEKGDIPEGYSVSREKKERFSLILESASTNQTSMYLCASNLGQARAQHFGDGTRLSIL.

The J gene is TRBJ2-1, the V gene TRBV11-2, with 9 bases matching TRBD2. CDR1 is SGHAT and CDR2 is FQNNGV in the germline V gene. V lost 5 bases, J lost 0 bases, and 2 bases stayed unmatched. The CDR3 is 15 residues long. CDR3 sequence (DNA): TGTGCCAGCAGCCAGACTAGCGGCTCCTACAATGAGCAGTTCTTC. This codes for CASSQTSGSYNEQFF.

This sequence joins TRBV21-1 and TRBJ1-2; TRBD1 is the table's D call and was not checked against the DNA. TRBV21-1 is an annotated pseudogene. The CDR3 has 16 amino acids. CDR3 in DNA: TGTGCCAGCAGCAAAGTAGGGGCAGGGGGTTCTTATGGCTACACCTTC. Translating it yields CASSKVGAGGSYGYTF.

V usage is TRBV6-5 and J usage is TRBJ1-1; 8 bases fit TRBD1. The CDR3 is made up of 16 amino acids. After removal of 2 bases from V and 1 base from J, the junction contained 6 bases not matched to a gene. Germline V CDR1 and CDR2: MNHEY, SVGAGI. CDR3 DNA: TGTGCCAGCAGTTACCCTCCCGGGACAGGGAACACTGAAGCTTTCTTT. Encoded protein: CASSYPPGTGNTEAFF.

This clone was found once. The chain recombines TRBV10-3 with TRBJ2-7; TRBD2 agrees at 8 bases. The ends lost 7 bases at V and 9 bases at J; junction bases unmatched: 8. The CDR3 consists of 12 residues. CDR1 and CDR2 from the germline V gene are ENHRY and SYGVKD. The CDR3: CAIKPLAGRQYF. In nucleotides, the CDR3 is TGTGCCATCAAGCCCCTAGCGGGTCGGCAGTACTTC.

This clone was seen once. The gene calls are TRBV14 and TRBJ2-5; D is undetermined. Between the trimmed V and J ends, which lost 1 base and 4 bases, there was a span of 7 bases. CDR3 length: 13 amino acids. Germline CDR1 reads SGHDN; CDR2 reads FVKESK. The CDR3 bases are TGTGCCAGCAGCCAAGGCGCTTCAGAGACCCAGTACTTC. Amino acids: CASSQGASETQYF.

This clone was recorded only once. The chain links TRBV4-1 to TRBJ1-2; 8 nucleotides line up with TRBD1. CDR1 is MGHRA and CDR2 is YSYEKL in the germline V gene. The CDR3 extends over 14 amino acids. Trimming took 4 bases from V and 4 from J; bases not matched to a gene: 5. The DNA of the CDR3 is TGCGCCAGCAGCCCACAGGGACAGGCCTATGGCTACACCTTC. Translating it yields CASSPQGQAYGYTF.

This chain uses TRBV6-5 with TRBJ2-2; 7 nucleotides agree with TRBD1. This CDR3 comprises 15 residues. The germline gives CDR1 MNHEY, CDR2 SVGAGI. V was clipped by 7 bases and J by 6 bases; unmatched bases: 11. The CDR3 loop is CASTTTRQGPGELFF. The DNA for the CDR3 is TGTGCCAGCACGACAACTCGACAGGGCCCCGGGGAGCTGTTTTTT.

The J gene is TRBJ1-2, the V gene TRBV6-1; 8 bases match TRBD1. Germline CDR1 reads MNHNS; CDR2 reads SASEGT. V shed 1 base, J shed 8 bases, and the junction held 9 bases outside the gene matches. This CDR3 contains 15 residues. CDR3 nucleotide sequence: TGTGCCAGCAGTGAAGTGATACAGGGGGGGAAAGGCTACACCTTC. The encoded protein is CASSEVIQGGKGYTF.

V and J are TRBV13 and TRBJ1-3; no definite D call. Germline values: CDR1 PRHDT, CDR2 FYEKMQ (reference sequence). The CDR3 is 15 residues long. V dropped 3 bases and J dropped 0 bases, with 9 bases sitting between them. The CDR3: CASSFFASSGNTIYF. CDR3 DNA: TGTGCCAGCAGCTTTTTTGCGAGCTCTGGAAACACCATATATTTT.

V and J are TRBV7-9 and TRBJ2-7; TRBD2 matches at 12 bases. The V and J ends lost 3 bases and 1 base, in that order; junction bases with no gene match: 4. Germline V CDR1 and CDR2: SEHNR, FQNEAQ (reference sequence). The CDR3 is 16 amino acids. CDR3 region: CASSFGLAGPSYEQYF. CDR3 coding DNA: TGTGCCAGCAGCTTTGGACTAGCGGGGCCTTCCTACGAGCAGTACTTC.

This chain joins TRBV5-1 and TRBJ2-1, with 8 bases that match TRBD2. The V segment lost 4 bases and the J segment 10 bases; nucleotides outside the gene matches: 4. From germline, CDR1 is SGHRS and CDR2 YFSETQ. The CDR3 extends over 12 amino acids. The CDR3: CASSVSGDEQFF. The CDR3 DNA follows: TGCGCCAGCAGCGTTAGCGGGGACGAGCAGTTCTTC. Full variable domain (remainder filled in from reference TRBV5-1 and TRBJ2-1): KAGVTQTPRYLIKTRGQQVTLSCSPISGHRSVSWYQQTPGQGLQFLFEYFSETQRNKGNFPGRFSGRQFSNSRSEMNVSTLELGDSALYLCASSVSGDEQFFGPGTRLTVL.

The chain carries TRBV6-1 and TRBJ1-3, with a tentative D call TRBD1 (5 bases). This CDR3 is 13 amino acids long. Trimming removed 3 bases from V and 3 bases from J, with 6 bases in between. CDR1 is MNHNS and CDR2 is SASEGT in the germline V gene. The CDR3 DNA follows: TGTGCCAGCAGTGACAGGGTTGGAAACACCATATATTTT. It yields the protein CASSDRVGNTIYF.

The chain combines TRBV28 with TRBJ1-1, with a possible D match to TRBD1 (6 bases). The CDR3 covers 14 residues. Trimming stripped 1 base from V and 8 bases from J, with 14 bases between. CDR1 is MDHEN and CDR2 is SYDVKM in the germline V gene. In nucleotides, the CDR3 is TGTGCCAGCAGTTTATTGGGGGCTACGAAGGAAGCTTTCTTT. The encoded protein is CASSLLGATKEAFF. Combining the CDR3 with reference TRBV28 and TRBJ1-1 gives the whole variable domain DVKVTQSSRYLVKRTGEKVFLECVQDMDHENMFWYRQDPGLGLRLIYFSYDVKMKEKGDIPEGYSVSREKKERFSLILESASTNQTSMYLCASSLLGATKEAFFGQGTRLTVV.

The rearrangement joins TRBV7-2 to TRBJ2-2; TRBD2 matches at 12 bases. Losses at the gene ends were 4 bases for V and 4 bases for J; bases not matched to a gene: 4. Germline CDR1 SGHTA, CDR2 FQGNSA. CDR3 length: 16 amino acids. The CDR3 coding sequence is TGTGCCAGCAGCTCCCCTAGCGGGAGGGCCACCGGGGAGCTGTTTTTT. It yields the protein CASSSPSGRATGELFF. The variable domain in full, completed from reference TRBV7-2 and TRBJ2-2, reads GAGVSQSPSNKVTEKGKDVELRCDPISGHTALYWYRQSLGQGLEFLIYFQGNSAPDKSGLPSDRFSAERTGGSVSTLTIQRTQQEDSAVYLCASSSPSGRATGELFFGEGSRLTVL.

This chain joins TRBV12-5 and TRBJ2-1, with 14 bases lining up with TRBD2. V shed 0 bases and J 0 bases; nucleotides not matched to a gene: 10. The CDR3 consists of 21 residues. Germline CDR1 and CDR2: LGHNT and FRNRAP. CDR3 DNA: TGTGCTAGTGGTTTGGTATCGGGAGGACTAGCGGGGGGTAGCTCCTACAATGAGCAGTTCTTC. Amino acid sequence: CASGLVSGGLAGGSSYNEQFF.

CDR3 sequence reads: CASSQDSGGAAGDTQYF. The DNA of the CDR3 is TGTGCCAGCAGCCAAGATAGCGGGGGGGCCGCTGGAGATACGCAGTATTTT. The chain employs TRBV3-1 (or the pseudogene TRBV3-2) and TRBJ2-3; 11 nucleotides line up with TRBD2. The germline CDR1 and CDR2 sequences are LGHDT and YNNKEL (reference sequence). The CDR3 spans 17 residues. Trimming cost V 0 bases and J 5 bases; bases outside gene matches: 7.

Regarding this clone: Germline is not matched at one junction end, which may reflect a read error. This chain uses TRBV7-7 with TRBJ2-1; 9 bases are shared with TRBD1. The CDR3 runs to 16 residues. Per germline, CDR1 SSHAT and CDR2 FNYEAQ (reference sequence). CDR3 bases: TGTGCTAGCAGCTTAGCCGCGGCGGGACAGGGCAATGAGCAGTTCTTC. Translating it yields CASSLAAAGQGNEQFF.

In nucleotides, the CDR3 is TGTGCTAGTGGTTTGTGGGTAAGCGGGGGGGTGTTAGATACGCAGTATTTT. This encodes CASGLWVSGGVLDTQYF. The V gene is TRBV12-5, the J gene TRBJ2-3, with TRBD2 matching 10 bases. In germline, CDR1 is LGHNT, CDR2 FRNRAP. V gave up 2 bases and J gave up 5 bases; unmatched junction bases: 10. This CDR3 comprises 17 residues.

Written as DNA, the CDR3 is TGTGCCAGCAGTTACTCGTCTAGGGGGGGGAATGAAAAACTGTTTTTT. The encoded protein is CASSYSSRGGNEKLFF. V usage is TRBV6-5 and J usage is TRBJ1-4, with D possibly being TRBD1 (6 bases). Germline loops: CDR1 MNHEY, CDR2 SVGAGI. V lost 0 bases, J lost 5 bases, and 13 bases lay in between. This CDR3 has 16 amino acids.

The V and J genes are TRBV27 and TRBJ1-2; TRBD1 matches at 9 bases. Per germline, CDR1 MNHEY and CDR2 SMNVEV (reference sequence). CDR3 length: 15 residues. The V segment lost 5 bases and the J segment 0 bases; nucleotides outside the gene matches: 4. DNA for the CDR3: TGTGCCAGCAGTCCTCGGACAGGGGCTAACTATGGCTACACCTTC. This encodes CASSPRTGANYGYTF.

This chain connects TRBV5-1 to TRBJ1-6; the D is unclear. Germline loops: CDR1 SGHRS, CDR2 YFSETQ. V was shortened by 4 bases and J by 10 bases, with 9 bases between the two germline ends. The length of the CDR3 is 12 residues. The CDR3: CASSPTGSPLHF. CDR3 bases: TGCGCCAGCAGCCCGACGGGGTCACCCCTCCACTTT.

The chain has TRBV19 and TRBJ2-3; D may be TRBD2 (5 bases). V lost 6 bases to trimming and J lost 5 bases, with 9 bases between them. CDR1 LNHDA and CDR2 SQIVND come from the germline V gene (reference sequence). The CDR3 extends over 12 amino acids. The CDR3 spells CASSPRGDTQYF. The CDR3 DNA reads TGTGCCAGTAGCCCCCGGGGAGATACGCAGTATTTT. Full variable domain (rest looked up from reference TRBV19 and TRBJ2-3): DGGITQSPKYLFRKEGQNVTLSCEQNLNHDAMYWYRQDPGQGLRLIYYSQIVNDFQKGDIAEGYSVSREKKESFPLTVTSAQKNPTAFYLCASSPRGDTQYFGPGTRLTVL.

The V call is TRBV28, the J call TRBJ1-5; 7 nucleotides line up with TRBD1. This CDR3 is built from 15 residues. Trimming at V came to 5 bases and at J to 2 bases, leaving 6 bases not matched to a gene. CDR1 and CDR2 from the germline V gene are MDHEN and SYDVKM. The CDR3, as DNA: TGTGCCAGCAGTGTGACAGGGTTGGGCAATCAGCCCCAGCATTTT. This codes for CASSVTGLGNQPQHF.